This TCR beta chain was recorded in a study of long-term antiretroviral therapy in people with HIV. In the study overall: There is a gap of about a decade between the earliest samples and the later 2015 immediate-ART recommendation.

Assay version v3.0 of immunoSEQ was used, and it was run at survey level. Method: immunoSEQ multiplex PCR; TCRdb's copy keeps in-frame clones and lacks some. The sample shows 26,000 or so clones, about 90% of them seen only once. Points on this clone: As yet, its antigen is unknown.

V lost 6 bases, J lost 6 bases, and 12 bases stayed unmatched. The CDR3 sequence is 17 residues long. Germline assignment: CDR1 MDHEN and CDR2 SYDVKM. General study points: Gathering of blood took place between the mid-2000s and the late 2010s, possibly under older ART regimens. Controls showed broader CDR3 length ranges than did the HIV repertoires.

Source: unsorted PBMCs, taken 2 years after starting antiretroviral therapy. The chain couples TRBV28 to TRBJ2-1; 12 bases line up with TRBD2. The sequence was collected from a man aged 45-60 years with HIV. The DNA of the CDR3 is TGTGCCAGCAGCTACAACTTACTAGCGGGAGGTCCCAATGAGCAGTTCTTC. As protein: CASSYNLLAGGPNEQFF. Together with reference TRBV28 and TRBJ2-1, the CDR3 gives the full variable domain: DVKVTQSSRYLVKRTGEKVFLECVQDMDHENMFWYRQDPGLGLRLIYFSYDVKMKEKGDIPEGYSVSREKKERFSLILESASTNQTSMYLCASSYNLLAGGPNEQFFGPGTRLTVL.